A selection of T cell receptor beta chains follows, all from one sample in a study of T cell repertoires in cytomegalovirus infection. Via MiXCR, TCRdb re-called the reads, giving one row per CDR3 protein. The sample consists of about 680,000 distinct CDR3 sequences, approximately 24% of them appearing once. The sequenced sample consisted of CD8+ T cells from PBMCs. The receptor set was obtained from a human donor in good health (CMV status not recorded). Some clones in this sample may be carry-over from other donors' samples. Both conserved end residues are part of each CDR3. The D gene is left open where the match is weak. The size of a clone is reported for some rows only, either as once, few or many, or as a class for expanded clones.

CDR3 protein: CASSGRREGGYTF
CDR3 DNA: TGTGCCAGCAGTGGAAGGAGGGAGGGTGGCTACACCTTC
CDR3 length: 13
D gene: .
J gene: TRBJ1-2
clone size: few
V gene: TRBV2

CDR3 protein: CATTGSGYTF
CDR3 DNA: TGTGCCACTACTGGGAGTGGCTACACCTTC
CDR3 length: 10
D gene: .
J gene: TRBJ1-2
clone size: .
V gene: TRBV2

CDR3 protein: CASSQPGLERNEQFF
CDR3 DNA: TGTGCCAGCAGTCAGCCGGGACTGGAAAGGAATGAGCAGTTCTTC
CDR3 length: 15
D gene: .
J gene: TRBJ2-1
clone size: many
V gene: TRBV27

CDR3 protein: CSAREPSGGPFQETQYF
CDR3 DNA: TGCAGTGCTAGAGAGCCTAGCGGGGGCCCGTTTCAAGAGACCCAGTACTTC
CDR3 length: 17
D gene: TRBD2
J gene: TRBJ2-5
clone size: few
V gene: TRBV20-1

CDR3 protein: CASSLRPGAGTEAFF
CDR3 DNA: TGTGCCAGCAGCTTAAGGCCAGGGGCAGGGACTGAAGCTTTCTTT
CDR3 length: 15
D gene: .
J gene: TRBJ1-1
clone size: many
V gene: TRBV7-3

CDR3 protein: CVSSYSRPDTQYF
CDR3 DNA: TGTGTCAGCAGTTACAGCAGACCAGATACGCAGTATTTT
CDR3 length: 13
D gene: .
J gene: TRBJ2-3
clone size: .
V gene: TRBV6-2/TRBV6-3

CDR3 protein: CASTPESGADDTQYF
CDR3 DNA: TGTGCCAGCACCCCTGAAAGCGGGGCAGATGATACGCAGTATTTT
CDR3 length: 15
D gene: TRBD2
J gene: TRBJ2-3
clone size: many
V gene: TRBV7-6

CDR3 protein: CASSHPGTGGHTEAFF
CDR3 DNA: TGTGCCAGCAGCCACCCCGGGACAGGGGGCCACACTGAAGCTTTCTTT
CDR3 length: 16
D gene: TRBD1
J gene: TRBJ1-1
clone size: many
V gene: TRBV6-2/TRBV6-3

CDR3 protein: CASGFLGGGYNEQFF
CDR3 DNA: TGTGCTAGTGGTTTTTTGGGGGGTGGATACAATGAGCAGTTCTTC
CDR3 length: 15
D gene: .
J gene: TRBJ2-1
clone size: few
V gene: TRBV12-5

CDR3 protein: CASSPSVGVDTQYF
CDR3 DNA: TGTGCCAGCAGCCCCTCCGTGGGCGTAGATACGCAGTATTTT
CDR3 length: 14
D gene: .
J gene: TRBJ2-3
clone size: .
V gene: TRBV11-3

CDR3 protein: CSVVSGSGNTIYF
CDR3 DNA: TGCAGCGTTGTATCCGGTTCTGGAAACACCATATATTTT
CDR3 length: 13
D gene: .
J gene: TRBJ1-3
clone size: .
V gene: TRBV29-1

CDR3 protein: CASSWGTGGSYNEQFF
CDR3 DNA: TGTGCCAGCAGTTGGGGGACAGGGGGCTCCTACAATGAGCAGTTCTTC
CDR3 length: 16
D gene: TRBD1
J gene: TRBJ2-1
clone size: few
V gene: TRBV5-5

CDR3 protein: CASTAATQGVFPGANVLTF
CDR3 DNA: TGTGCCAGCACTGCGGCGACGCAGGGGGTCTTCCCTGGGGCCAACGTCCTGACTTTC
CDR3 length: 19
D gene: TRBD1
J gene: TRBJ2-6
clone size: .
V gene: TRBV12-3/TRBV12-4

CDR3 protein: CSARTDEGASYATDTQYF
CDR3 DNA: TGCAGTGCTAGAACCGACGAGGGGGCGAGTTATGCCACAGATACGCAGTATTTT
CDR3 length: 18
D gene: TRBD1
J gene: TRBJ2-3
clone size: few
V gene: TRBV20-1

CDR3 protein: CASSPNLGQGAEAFF
CDR3 DNA: TGTGCCAGCAGCCCAAACCTCGGACAGGGGGCTGAAGCTTTCTTT
CDR3 length: 15
D gene: TRBD1
J gene: TRBJ1-1
clone size: many
V gene: TRBV7-9

CDR3 protein: CASSYDGTGADGTEAFF
CDR3 DNA: TGTGCCAGCAGTTACGATGGGACAGGGGCCGACGGCACTGAAGCTTTCTTT
CDR3 length: 17
D gene: TRBD1
J gene: TRBJ1-1
clone size: .
V gene: TRBV6-5

CDR3 protein: CASSLAFSYEQYF
CDR3 DNA: TGTGCCAGCAGCTTGGCATTTTCCTACGAGCAGTACTTC
CDR3 length: 13
D gene: .
J gene: TRBJ2-7
clone size: many
V gene: TRBV7-6

CDR3 protein: CASSLTAAISGANVLTF
CDR3 DNA: TGTGCCAGCAGCTTAACTGCCGCAATCTCTGGGGCCAACGTCCTGACTTTC
CDR3 length: 17
D gene: .
J gene: TRBJ2-6
clone size: .
V gene: TRBV7-3

CDR3 protein: CASTLPGYTEAFF
CDR3 DNA: TGTGCCAGCACCTTACCCGGGTACACTGAAGCTTTCTTT
CDR3 length: 13
D gene: .
J gene: TRBJ1-1
clone size: .
V gene: TRBV28

CDR3 protein: CSVGQQPPYGYTF
CDR3 DNA: TGCAGCGTTGGACAGCAGCCTCCTTATGGCTACACCTTC
CDR3 length: 13
D gene: .
J gene: TRBJ1-2
clone size: .
V gene: TRBV29-1

CDR3 protein: CASSFPGQPYNEQFF
CDR3 DNA: TGTGCCAGCAGCTTCCCGGGACAGCCGTACAATGAGCAGTTCTTC
CDR3 length: 15
D gene: TRBD1
J gene: TRBJ2-1
clone size: many
V gene: TRBV7-8

CDR3 protein: CASISAETQYF
CDR3 DNA: TGTGCCAGCATATCAGCAGAGACCCAGTACTTC
CDR3 length: 11
D gene: .
J gene: TRBJ2-5
clone size: .
V gene: TRBV6-2/TRBV6-3

CDR3 protein: CASSYYLETQYF
CDR3 DNA: TGTGCCAGCAGTTACTACCTGGAGACCCAGTACTTC
CDR3 length: 12
D gene: .
J gene: TRBJ2-5
clone size: once
V gene: TRBV6-2/TRBV6-3

CDR3 protein: CSARGPTIRDQETQYF
CDR3 DNA: TGCAGTGCTAGAGGTCCGACTATAAGGGACCAAGAGACCCAGTACTTC
CDR3 length: 16
D gene: .
J gene: TRBJ2-5
clone size: few
V gene: TRBV20-1

CDR3 protein: CATSRDPGLVNTDTQYF
CDR3 DNA: TGTGCCACCAGCAGAGACCCGGGCCTGGTAAACACAGATACGCAGTATTTT
CDR3 length: 17
D gene: .
J gene: TRBJ2-3
clone size: many
V gene: TRBV15

CDR3 protein: CANMPPVGAETQYF
CDR3 DNA: TGTGCCAACATGCCCCCCGTAGGGGCCGAGACCCAGTACTTC
CDR3 length: 14
D gene: .
J gene: TRBJ2-5
clone size: .
V gene: TRBV5-8

CDR3 protein: CASSQTTGGRQFF
CDR3 DNA: TGTGCCAGCAGCCAGACCACAGGGGGGAGGCAGTTCTTC
CDR3 length: 13
D gene: TRBD1
J gene: TRBJ2-1
clone size: few
V gene: TRBV14

CDR3 protein: CASSSWTGAIHTDTQYF
CDR3 DNA: TGTGCCAGCAGCTCCTGGACAGGGGCCATCCACACAGATACGCAGTATTTT
CDR3 length: 17
D gene: TRBD1
J gene: TRBJ2-3
clone size: many
V gene: TRBV7-2

CDR3 protein: CASSPHWGDQETQYF
CDR3 DNA: TGCGCCAGCAGCCCCCATTGGGGGGACCAAGAGACCCAGTACTTC
CDR3 length: 15
D gene: .
J gene: TRBJ2-5
clone size: .
V gene: TRBV4-3